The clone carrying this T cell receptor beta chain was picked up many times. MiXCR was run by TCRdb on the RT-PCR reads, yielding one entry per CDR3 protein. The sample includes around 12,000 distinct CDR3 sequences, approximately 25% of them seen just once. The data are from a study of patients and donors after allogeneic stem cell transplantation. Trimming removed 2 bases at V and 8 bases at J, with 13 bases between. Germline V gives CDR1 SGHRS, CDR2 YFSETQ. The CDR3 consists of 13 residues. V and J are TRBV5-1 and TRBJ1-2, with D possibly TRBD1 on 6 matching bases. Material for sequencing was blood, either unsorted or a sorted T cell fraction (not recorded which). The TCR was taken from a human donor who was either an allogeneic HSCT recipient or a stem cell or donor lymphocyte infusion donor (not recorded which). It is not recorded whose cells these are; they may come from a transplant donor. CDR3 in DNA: TGCGCCAGCAGCTTTGACAGGCAGCACGGCTACACCTTC. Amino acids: CASSFDRQHGYTF.